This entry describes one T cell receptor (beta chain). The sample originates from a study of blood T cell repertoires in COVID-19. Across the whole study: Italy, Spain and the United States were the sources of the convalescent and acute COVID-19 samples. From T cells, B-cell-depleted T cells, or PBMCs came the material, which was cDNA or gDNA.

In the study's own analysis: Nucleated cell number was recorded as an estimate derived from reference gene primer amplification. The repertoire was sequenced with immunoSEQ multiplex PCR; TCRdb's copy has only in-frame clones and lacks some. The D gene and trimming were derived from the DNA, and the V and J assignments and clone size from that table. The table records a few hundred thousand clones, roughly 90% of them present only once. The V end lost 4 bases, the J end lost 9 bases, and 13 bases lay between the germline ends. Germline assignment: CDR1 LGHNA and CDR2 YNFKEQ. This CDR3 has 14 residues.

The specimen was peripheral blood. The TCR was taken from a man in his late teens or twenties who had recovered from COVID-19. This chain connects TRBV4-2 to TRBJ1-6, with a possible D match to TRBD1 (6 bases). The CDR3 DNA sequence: TGTGCCAGCAGCCTCCAACTACAGGGTTCACCCCTCCACTTT. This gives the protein CASSLQLQGSPLHF.